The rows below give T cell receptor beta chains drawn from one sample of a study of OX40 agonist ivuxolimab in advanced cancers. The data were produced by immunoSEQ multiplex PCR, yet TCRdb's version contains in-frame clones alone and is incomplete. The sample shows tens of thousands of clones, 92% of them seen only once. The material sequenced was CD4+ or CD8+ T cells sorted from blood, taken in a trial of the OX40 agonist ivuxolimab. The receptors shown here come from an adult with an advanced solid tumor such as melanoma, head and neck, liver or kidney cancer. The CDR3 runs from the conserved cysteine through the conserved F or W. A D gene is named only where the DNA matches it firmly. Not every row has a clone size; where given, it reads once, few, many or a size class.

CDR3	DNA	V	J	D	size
CASSYSRASAYGYTF	TGTGCCAGCAGTTACTCGAGGGCGTCCGCCTATGGCTACACCTTC	TRBV6-5	TRBJ1-2	NA	NA
CASSQDRGGGEQYF	TGTGCCAGCAGCCAAGATCGGGGGGGAGGCGAGCAGTACTTC	TRBV4-2	TRBJ2-7	TRBD2	few
CASSLRAEGRETQYF	TGTGCCAGCAGCCTTCGGGCGGAGGGACGGGAGACCCAGTACTTC	TRBV6-5	TRBJ2-5	NA	NA
CASTGTRPNEQFF	TGCGCCAGCACCGGGACTAGACCCAATGAGCAGTTCTTC	TRBV10-2	TRBJ2-1	TRBD2	NA
CASSLDLSRVETQYF	TGTGCCAGCAGCTTAGATCTGAGTAGGGTGGAGACCCAGTACTTC	TRBV11-2	TRBJ2-5	NA	NA
CASRRLTGQGTVGSPLHF	TGTGCCAGCAGACGACTGACCGGACAGGGGACAGTTGGTTCACCCCTCCACTTT	TRBV5-6	TRBJ1-6	TRBD1	NA
CASSIRLAGNQETQYF	TGTGCCAGTAGTATACGCCTAGCGGGGAACCAAGAGACCCAGTACTTC	TRBV19	TRBJ2-5	TRBD2	NA
CASSLAGTYGYTF	TGTGCCAGCAGCTTGGCTGGAACCTATGGCTACACCTTC	TRBV5-8	TRBJ1-2	NA	NA
CASSLGDRSNNEQFF	TGTGCCAGCAGTTTAGGGGACAGGTCAAACAATGAGCAGTTCTTC	TRBV27	TRBJ2-1	TRBD1	NA
CAISDAGGDTGELFF	TGTGCCATCAGTGATGCGGGGGGAGATACCGGGGAGCTGTTTTTT	TRBV10-3	TRBJ2-2	TRBD2	once
CASRGPGPSLARQFF	TGTGCCAGCAGGGGACCGGGACCTTCTTTGGCCCGGCAGTTCTTC	TRBV6-5	TRBJ2-1	NA	once
CASSDRAANEKLFF	TGTGCCAGCAGCGACAGGGCTGCTAATGAAAAACTGTTTTTT	TRBV6-5	TRBJ1-4	TRBD1	NA
CASSSLTGDGSPLHF	TGCGCCAGCAGCTCCCTAACAGGGGACGGTTCACCCCTCCACTTT	TRBV5-1	TRBJ1-6	TRBD1	NA
CASSADPNTEAFF	TGTGCCAGCAGCGCCGACCCGAACACTGAAGCTTTCTTT	TRBV5-4	TRBJ1-1	NA	NA
CASSESGYEQYF	TGTGCCAGCAGTGAAAGTGGATACGAGCAGTACTTC	TRBV6-1	TRBJ2-7	NA	NA
CASSEFLGAQYF	TGTGCCAGCAGTGAATTCCTGGGGGCCCAGTACTTC	TRBV6-1	TRBJ2-5	NA	NA
CASRAGEETQYF	TGCGCCAGCAGGGCAGGGGAGGAGACCCAGTACTTC	TRBV5-1	TRBJ2-5	NA	few
CASSPGQNSAYEQYF	TGTGCCAGCAGCCCCGGACAGAATTCGGCCTACGAGCAGTACTTC	TRBV5-5	TRBJ2-7	NA	NA
CASSFRARTGELFF	TGTGCCAGCAGCTTTCGAGCCCGCACCGGGGAGCTGTTTTTT	TRBV5-8	TRBJ2-2	NA	NA
CASSRGTGGLADTQYF	TGTGCCAGCAGCCGGGGGACAGGGGGCTTGGCAGATACGCAGTATTTT	TRBV7-3	TRBJ2-3	TRBD1	once
CASSAQGTEAFF	TGTGCCAGCAGTGCACAGGGGACTGAAGCTTTCTTT	TRBV6-5	TRBJ1-1	TRBD1	NA
CASSPSGTGYGYTF	TGTGCCAGCTCACCATCGGGGACAGGGTATGGCTACACCTTC	TRBV18	TRBJ1-2	TRBD1	NA
CASSHWRPGEYGYTF	TGTGCCAGCAGCCATTGGAGGCCAGGAGAGTATGGCTACACCTTC	TRBV5-4	TRBJ1-2	NA	NA
CASSDKPSTDTQYF	TGCGCCAGCAGTGACAAACCTAGCACAGATACGCAGTATTTT	TRBV10-2	TRBJ2-3	NA	NA
CASSYMGSGTNVLTF	TGTGCCAGCAGTTACATGGGCTCGGGAACCAACGTCCTGACTTTC	TRBV6-5	TRBJ2-6	NA	NA
CAWERGVHTDTQYF	TGTGCCTGGGAGCGGGGGGTACACACAGATACGCAGTATTTT	TRBV30	TRBJ2-3	TRBD2	NA
CASSSSSPVRLRGNTIYF	TGTGCCAGCAGTTCTTCTTCCCCCGTCCGGCTGAGAGGAAACACCATATATTTT	TRBV27	TRBJ1-3	NA	NA
CASSRGVGLPQHF	TGTGCCAGTAGCAGAGGGGTGGGTCTGCCCCAGCATTTT	TRBV19	TRBJ1-5	NA	NA
CASSGDIYQPQHF	TGTGCCAGCAGTGGGGACATTTATCAGCCCCAGCATTTT	TRBV6-1	TRBJ1-5	NA	NA
CASSPDRVYGYTF	TGTGCCAGTAGTCCCGACAGGGTCTATGGCTACACCTTC	TRBV19	TRBJ1-2	TRBD1	NA
CASSAPGLRSGGEQYF	TGTGCCAGCAGTGCTCCGGGCCTCAGGTCGGGGGGTGAGCAGTACTTC	TRBV6-1	TRBJ2-7	TRBD2	NA
CATSRGDLQLYEQYF	TGTGCCACCTCCCGGGGGGACTTACAACTTTACGAGCAGTACTTC	TRBV7-9	TRBJ2-7	TRBD2	NA
CASSLDRNQPQHF	TGTGCCAGCAGTCTCGACAGAAATCAGCCCCAGCATTTT	TRBV6-5	TRBJ1-5	NA	NA
CASSPGGRSNEKLFF	TGTGCCAGCAGCCCGGGGGGGAGGTCTAATGAAAAACTGTTTTTT	TRBV7-4	TRBJ1-4	NA	NA
CAWKTKGVPSLHF	TGTGCCTGGAAAACGAAAGGGGTCCCCTCCCTCCACTTT	TRBV30	TRBJ1-6	NA	NA
CASSLDGGVGAEAFF	TGTGCCAGCAGCTTAGACGGCGGGGTGGGGGCTGAAGCTTTCTTT	TRBV7-2	TRBJ1-1	NA	NA
CASSPGQDRTEAFF	TGTGCCAGCAGTCCCGGACAGGATCGAACTGAAGCTTTCTTT	TRBV27	TRBJ1-1	TRBD1	NA
CASSSSPGVDYGYTF	TGTGCCAGCAGCTCAAGCCCAGGGGTCGACTATGGCTACACCTTC	TRBV13	TRBJ1-2	NA	NA
CASSVVGTQETQYF	TGCGCCAGCAGTGTTGTCGGGACCCAAGAGACCCAGTACTTC	TRBV5-1	TRBJ2-5	NA	once
CASSLTVLGSGNTIYF	TGCGCCAGCAGCTTGACGGTTCTGGGGTCTGGAAACACCATATATTTT	TRBV5-1	TRBJ1-3	NA	NA
CASSSGAARGRAFF	TGTGCCAGCAGTTCAGGGGCCGCTCGGGGTAGGGCTTTCTTT	TRBV27	TRBJ1-1	NA	NA
CAISAGQAPGSGELFF	TGTGCCATCAGTGCGGGTCAGGCACCGGGAAGCGGGGAGCTGTTTTTT	TRBV10-3	TRBJ2-2	NA	NA